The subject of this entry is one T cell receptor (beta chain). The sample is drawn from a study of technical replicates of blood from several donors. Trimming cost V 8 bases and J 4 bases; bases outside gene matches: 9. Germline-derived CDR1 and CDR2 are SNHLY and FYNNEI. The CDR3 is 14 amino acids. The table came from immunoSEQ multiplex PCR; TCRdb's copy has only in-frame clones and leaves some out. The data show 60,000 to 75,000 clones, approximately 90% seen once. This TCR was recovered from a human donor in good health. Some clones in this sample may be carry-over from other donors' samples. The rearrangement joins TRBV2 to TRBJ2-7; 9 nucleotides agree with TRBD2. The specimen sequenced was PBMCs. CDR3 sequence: CASSREAGGYEQYF. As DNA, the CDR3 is TGTGCCAGCTCACGGGAAGCGGGAGGATACGAGCAGTACTTC.